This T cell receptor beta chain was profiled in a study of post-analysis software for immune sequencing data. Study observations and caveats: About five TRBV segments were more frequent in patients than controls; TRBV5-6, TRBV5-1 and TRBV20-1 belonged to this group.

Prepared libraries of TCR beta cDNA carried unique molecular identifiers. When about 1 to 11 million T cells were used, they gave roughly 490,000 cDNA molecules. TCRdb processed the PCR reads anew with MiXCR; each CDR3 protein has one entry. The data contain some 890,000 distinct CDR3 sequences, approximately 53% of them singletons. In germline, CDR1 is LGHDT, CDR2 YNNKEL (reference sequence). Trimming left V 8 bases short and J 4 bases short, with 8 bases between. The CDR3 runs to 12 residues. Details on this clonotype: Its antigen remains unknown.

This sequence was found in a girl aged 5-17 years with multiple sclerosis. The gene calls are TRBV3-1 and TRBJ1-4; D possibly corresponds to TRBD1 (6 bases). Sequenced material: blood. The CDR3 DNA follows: TGTGCCAGCGGACAGTTTAATGAAAAACTGTTTTTT. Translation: CASGQFNEKLFF.